The clone carrying this T cell receptor (beta chain) has a handful of counts. The antigen remains unidentified. The germline V gene encodes CDR1 ENHRY and CDR2 SYGVKD. The V gene lost 0 bases and the J gene lost 7 bases, with 16 bases spanning the gap. The length of the CDR3 is 16 residues. A universal primer site was created by template switching, with the cDNA bearing unique molecular identifiers. TCRdb re-called the 5' RACE reads through MiXCR, storing one row per CDR3 protein. Among approximately 530,000 distinct CDR3 sequences listed, about a fifth were seen once. The data were taken from a study of identical twins. Findings and limits, study-wide: Insertions were reduced in abundant cord blood beta clonotypes but not in memory repertoires.

All donors were healthy, and all were Caucasian. These data were likewise used in another study, on yellow fever vaccine responses in identical twins.

The specimen sequenced was CD4+ T cells sorted from blood. V and J are TRBV10-3 and TRBJ2-4; the D gene is possibly TRBD2 (6 bases). This TCR came from a woman under 30 in good health. CDR3 protein: CAISESTNPGGNIQYF. DNA for the CDR3: TGTGCCATCAGTGAGTCGACCAACCCTGGGGGGAACATTCAGTACTTC.